This entry lists 14 T cell receptor beta chains sequenced from one sample in a study of lymphopenia after photon versus proton radiotherapy. The protocol was immunoSEQ multiplex PCR, while the TCRdb copy is restricted to in-frame clones and leaves out a portion. The profile shows about 33,000 clones, 90% of them singletons. Sequenced here: peripheral blood, sampled from a patient treated with photon-based radiotherapy. The receptors were sampled from a woman in her forties or fifties with pancreatic cancer.

This chain connects TRBV4-3 to TRBJ1-2, with D possibly matching TRBD1 (6 bases). The V gene's germline CDR1 is LGHNA and CDR2 YSLEER. The V end was cut by 0 bases, the J end by 3 bases, with 11 bases between. The length of the CDR3 is 15 residues. CDR3: CASSQEQGFDYGYTF. In DNA form, the CDR3 reads TGCGCCAGCAGCCAAGAACAGGGATTTGACTATGGCTACACCTTC.

Details on this clone: The germline gene is not matched at one end of the junction; a read error may be the cause. V usage is TRBV7-2 and J usage is TRBJ1-2, with TRBD1 matching 8 bases. Germline CDR1 is SGHTA and CDR2 is FQGNSA. CDR3 length: 15 residues. For the CDR3, the DNA is TGTGCCAGCAGCTCTCCGGGACAGGCTAAATATGGCTACACCTTC. Its protein is CASSSPGQAKYGYTF.

This clone showed up just once. The V gene is TRBV7-7, the J gene TRBJ2-2, with 7 bases lining up with TRBD2. The germline V gene has CDR1 SSHAT and CDR2 FNYEAQ (reference sequence). With V trimmed by 11 bases and J by 0 bases, 9 bases remained unmatched. The CDR3 spans 15 residues. Written as DNA, the CDR3 is TGTGCCTCCTCCCCTAGCGGCACGAACACCGGGGAGCTGTTTTTT. Its translation is CASSPSGTNTGELFF.

This chain uses TRBV6-1 with TRBJ2-3; the match to TRBD1 covers 12 bases. The CDR3 consists of 20 residues. Germline CDR1 is MNHNS and CDR2 is SASEGT. The ends lost 0 bases at V and 0 bases at J; junction bases unmatched: 10. The CDR3 sequence is CASSEATGQGARSSTDTQYF. The CDR3 DNA follows: TGTGCCAGCAGTGAAGCAACGGGACAGGGGGCGAGGTCTAGCACAGATACGCAGTATTTT.

V usage is TRBV7-7 and J usage is TRBJ2-7, with 10 bases matching TRBD1. With 5 bases clipped from V and 5 bases from J, the junction kept 9 bases outside the gene matches. Per germline, CDR1 SSHAT and CDR2 FNYEAQ (reference sequence). There are 15 residues in the CDR3. DNA of the CDR3: TGTGCCAGCAGCGTCGGGACAGGGGCTATGGACGAGCAGTACTTC. It codes for CASSVGTGAMDEQYF.

The chain combines TRBV4-3 with TRBJ2-3; 12 positions match TRBD2. This CDR3 has 17 residues. The V and J ends lost 4 bases and 4 bases, in that order; junction bases with no gene match: 9. CDR1 LGHNA and CDR2 YSLEER come from the germline V gene. The CDR3 DNA sequence: TGCGCCAGCAGCCCTGGGAGGGCTAGCGGGAGGGCAGATACGCAGTATTTT. Protein sequence: CASSPGRASGRADTQYF.

This clone was found once. In DNA, the CDR3 is TGCGCCAGCAGCCAAGTGGCTAGCGGACTCACAGATACGCAGTATTTT. This gives the protein CASSQVASGLTDTQYF. This chain uses TRBV4-1 with TRBJ2-3; 7 bases map to TRBD2. CDR1 and CDR2 (germline): MGHRA, YSYEKL. The CDR3 sequence is 16 residues long. J lost 2 bases, V lost 1 base, and 6 bases had no gene match.

In this sample, this clone turned up once. Other DNA sequences within the sample encode an identical CDR3. The chain is built from TRBV30 and TRBJ1-2; 8 bases are shared with TRBD1. V shed 5 bases and J 8 bases; nucleotides not matched to a gene: 7. Germline assignment: CDR1 GTSNPN and CDR2 SVGIG (reference sequence). The CDR3 spans 12 residues. CDR3 protein: CAWRAGGGGYTF. For the CDR3, the DNA is TGTGCCTGGCGGGCAGGGGGCGGGGGCTACACCTTC.

The chain links TRBV6-5 to TRBJ2-5; 8 nucleotides line up with TRBD2. CDR3 length equals 15 residues. Trimming at V came to 6 bases and at J to 5 bases, leaving 11 bases not matched to a gene. The V gene's germline CDR1 is MNHEY and CDR2 SVGAGI. The CDR3 is CASSPGTRLVETQYF. In DNA, the CDR3 is TGTGCCAGCAGCCCAGGGACTAGATTAGTTGAGACCCAGTACTTC.

This rearrangement joins TRBV5-1 to TRBJ2-2; weak D call: TRBD1 (6 bases). V lost 1 base, J lost 0 bases, and 10 bases lay in between. The germline gives CDR1 SGHRS, CDR2 YFSETQ. The CDR3 extends over 16 amino acids. CDR3 residues: CASSLSGQPNTGELFF. The CDR3 bases are TGCGCCAGCAGCTTGTCAGGACAGCCGAACACCGGGGAGCTGTTTTTT. Full variable domain (outside the CDR3, taken from reference TRBV5-1 and TRBJ2-2): KAGVTQTPRYLIKTRGQQVTLSCSPISGHRSVSWYQQTPGQGLQFLFEYFSETQRNKGNFPGRFSGRQFSNSRSEMNVSTLELGDSALYLCASSLSGQPNTGELFFGEGSRLTVL.

The chain uses TRBV9 and TRBJ2-3, with D tentatively TRBD1 or TRBD2 (5 bases each). This CDR3 spans 15 amino acids. Trimming took off 1 base at V and 2 bases at J, with 11 bases between the two ends. Germline CDR1 reads SGDLS; CDR2 reads YYNGEE. In nucleotides, the CDR3 is TGTGCCAGCAGCGTAAGGGACGGGTTCACAGATACGCAGTATTTT. The encoded protein is CASSVRDGFTDTQYF.

V usage is TRBV29-1 and J usage is TRBJ2-2; no firm D call. Deletions cut 3 bases from V and 5 bases from J, with 19 bases between. Germline CDR1 reads SQVTM; CDR2 reads ANQGSEA. This CDR3 region has 16 residues. CDR3 nucleotide sequence: TGCAGCGTTGACCTCTCCGACAAGGCCAAAACCGGGGAGCTGTTTTTT. Its protein product is CSVDLSDKAKTGELFF.

V is TRBV28 and J is TRBJ1-1; 7 bases fit TRBD1. The CDR3 runs 14 residues. Germline V gene sequence: CDR1 MDHEN, CDR2 SYDVKM. J lost 4 bases, V lost 5 bases, and 7 bases had no gene match. CDR3 loop: CASSTIQGSTEAFF. For the CDR3, the DNA is TGTGCCAGCAGTACAATACAGGGGAGCACTGAAGCTTTCTTT.

The table lists this clone with a count of one. The CDR3: CASSISSKNTEAFF. As DNA, the CDR3 is TGTGCCAGTAGTATCTCGTCGAAGAACACTGAAGCTTTCTTT. The genes are TRBV19 and TRBJ1-1, with unresolved D. Trimming took 3 bases from V and 1 from J, leaving 9 bases between them. In germline, CDR1 is LNHDA, CDR2 SQIVND (reference sequence). The CDR3 covers 14 residues.